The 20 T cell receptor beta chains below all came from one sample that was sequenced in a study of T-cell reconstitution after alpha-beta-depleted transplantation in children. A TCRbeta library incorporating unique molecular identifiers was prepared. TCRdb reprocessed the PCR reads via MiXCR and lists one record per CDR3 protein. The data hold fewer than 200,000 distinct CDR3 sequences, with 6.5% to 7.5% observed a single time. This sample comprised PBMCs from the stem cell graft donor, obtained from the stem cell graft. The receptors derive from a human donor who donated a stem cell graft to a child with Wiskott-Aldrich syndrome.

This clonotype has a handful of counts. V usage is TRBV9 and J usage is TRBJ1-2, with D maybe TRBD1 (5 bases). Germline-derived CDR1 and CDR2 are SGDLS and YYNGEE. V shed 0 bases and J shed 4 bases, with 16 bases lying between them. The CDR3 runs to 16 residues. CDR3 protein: CASSVEGSQGSYGYTF. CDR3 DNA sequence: TGTGCCAGCAGCGTAGAAGGGAGCCAGGGCAGCTATGGCTACACCTTC.

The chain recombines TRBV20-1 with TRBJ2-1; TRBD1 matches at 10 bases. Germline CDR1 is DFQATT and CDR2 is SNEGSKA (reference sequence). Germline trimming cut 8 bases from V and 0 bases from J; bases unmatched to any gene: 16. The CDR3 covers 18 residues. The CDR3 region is CSSKGGDRGHYSYNEQFF. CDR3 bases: TGCAGTTCCAAAGGGGGAGACAGGGGGCATTACTCCTACAATGAGCAGTTCTTC.

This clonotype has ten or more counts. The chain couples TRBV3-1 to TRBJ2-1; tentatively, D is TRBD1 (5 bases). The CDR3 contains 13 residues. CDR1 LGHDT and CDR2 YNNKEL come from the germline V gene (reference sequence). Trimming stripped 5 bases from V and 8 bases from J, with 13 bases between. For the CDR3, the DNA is TGTGCCAGCAGCAAAGGGCAGGGCGATGAGCAGTTCTTC. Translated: CASSKGQGDEQFF.

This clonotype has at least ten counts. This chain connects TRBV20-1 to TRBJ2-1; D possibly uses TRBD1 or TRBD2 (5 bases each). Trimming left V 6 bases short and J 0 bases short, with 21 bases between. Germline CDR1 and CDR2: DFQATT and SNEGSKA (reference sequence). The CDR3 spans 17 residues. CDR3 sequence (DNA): TGCAGTGCGCCAGAGGGGCAGACCCCCAGCTCCTACAATGAGCAGTTCTTC. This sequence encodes CSAPEGQTPSSYNEQFF.

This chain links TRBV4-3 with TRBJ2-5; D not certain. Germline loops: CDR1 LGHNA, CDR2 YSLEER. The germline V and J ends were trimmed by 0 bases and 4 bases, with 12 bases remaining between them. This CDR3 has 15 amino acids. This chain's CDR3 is CASSQDFSRLETQYF. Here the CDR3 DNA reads TGCGCCAGCAGCCAAGATTTTTCGAGATTAGAGACCCAGTACTTC.

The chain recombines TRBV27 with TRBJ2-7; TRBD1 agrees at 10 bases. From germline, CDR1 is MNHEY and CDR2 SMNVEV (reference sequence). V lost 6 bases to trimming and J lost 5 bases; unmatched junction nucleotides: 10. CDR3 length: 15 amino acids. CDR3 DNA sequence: TGTGCCAGCAGGGTAGGGGACAGGGGATTCCACGAGCAGTACTTC. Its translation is CASRVGDRGFHEQYF.

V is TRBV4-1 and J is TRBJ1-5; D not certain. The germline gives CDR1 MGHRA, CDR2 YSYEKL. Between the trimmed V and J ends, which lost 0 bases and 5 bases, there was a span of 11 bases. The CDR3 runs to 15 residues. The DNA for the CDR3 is TGCGCCAGCAGCCAAGATTCTGCGCCCTATCAGCCCCAGCATTTT. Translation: CASSQDSAPYQPQHF.

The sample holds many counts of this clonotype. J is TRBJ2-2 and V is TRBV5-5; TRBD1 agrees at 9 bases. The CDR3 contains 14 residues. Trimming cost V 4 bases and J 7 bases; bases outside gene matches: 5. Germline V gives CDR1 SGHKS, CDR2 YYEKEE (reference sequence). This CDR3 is CASSRDRAGGELFF. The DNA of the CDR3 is TGTGCCAGCAGCAGGGACAGGGCAGGCGGGGAGCTGTTTTTT.

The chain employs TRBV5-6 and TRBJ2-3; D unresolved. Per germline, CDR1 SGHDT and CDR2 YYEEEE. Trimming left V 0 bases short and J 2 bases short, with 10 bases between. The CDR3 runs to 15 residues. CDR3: CASSLELGSTDTQYF. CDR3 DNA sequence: TGTGCCAGCAGCTTGGAATTAGGGTCCACAGATACGCAGTATTTT.

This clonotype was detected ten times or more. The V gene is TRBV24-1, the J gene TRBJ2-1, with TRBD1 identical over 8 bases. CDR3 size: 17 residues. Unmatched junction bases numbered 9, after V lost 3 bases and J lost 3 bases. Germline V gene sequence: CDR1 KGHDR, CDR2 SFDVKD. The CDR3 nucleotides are TGTGCCACCAGTGATCCCTCCCCCGGGACAGGCTACAATGAGCAGTTCTTC. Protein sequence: CATSDPSPGTGYNEQFF.

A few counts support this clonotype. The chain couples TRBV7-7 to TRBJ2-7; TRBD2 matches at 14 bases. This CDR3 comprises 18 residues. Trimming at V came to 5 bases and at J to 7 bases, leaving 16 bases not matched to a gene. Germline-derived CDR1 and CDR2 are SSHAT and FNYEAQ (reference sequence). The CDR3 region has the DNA TGTGCCAGCAGCCCGGGACTAGCGGGAGAGCCGCCCGTTTCTGAGCAGTACTTC. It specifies CASSPGLAGEPPVSEQYF.

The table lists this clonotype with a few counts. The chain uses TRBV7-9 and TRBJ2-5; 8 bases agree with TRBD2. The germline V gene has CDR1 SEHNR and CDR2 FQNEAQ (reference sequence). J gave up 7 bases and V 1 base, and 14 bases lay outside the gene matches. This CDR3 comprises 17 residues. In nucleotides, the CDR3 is TGTGCCAGCAGCTTAGTAAATAGCGGGACTACTTCTCGGACCCAGTACTTC. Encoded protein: CASSLVNSGTTSRTQYF.

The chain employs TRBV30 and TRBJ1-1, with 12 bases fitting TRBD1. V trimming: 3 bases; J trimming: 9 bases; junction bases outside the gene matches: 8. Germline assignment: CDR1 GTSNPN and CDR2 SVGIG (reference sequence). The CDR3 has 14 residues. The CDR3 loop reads CAWRGTGGDPQAFF. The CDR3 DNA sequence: TGTGCCTGGAGGGGGACAGGGGGCGACCCCCAAGCTTTCTTT.

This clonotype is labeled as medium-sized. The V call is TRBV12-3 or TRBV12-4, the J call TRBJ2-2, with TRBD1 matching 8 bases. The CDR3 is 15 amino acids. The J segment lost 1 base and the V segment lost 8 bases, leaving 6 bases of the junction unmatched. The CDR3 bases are TGTGCCAGCTCCACCGGGACAGGGAACACCGGGGAGCTGTTTTTT. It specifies CASSTGTGNTGELFF.

This CDR3 reads CASSLDWRSPITGELFF. Here the CDR3 DNA reads TGTGCCAGCAGCTTAGATTGGCGGTCCCCAATCACCGGGGAGCTGTTTTTT. The chain combines TRBV11-3 with TRBJ2-2; unclear D gene. Trimming pared 0 bases from V and 4 bases from J, leaving 15 bases between. CDR1 and CDR2 (germline): SGHNT, YENEEA. The CDR3 length is 17 residues.

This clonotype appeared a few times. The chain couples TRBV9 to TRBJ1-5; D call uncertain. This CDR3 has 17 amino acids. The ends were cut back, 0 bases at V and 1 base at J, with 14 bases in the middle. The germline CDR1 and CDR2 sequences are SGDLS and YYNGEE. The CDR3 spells CASSVEGLGWSNQPQHF. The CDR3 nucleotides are TGTGCCAGCAGCGTAGAAGGGTTGGGTTGGAGCAATCAGCCCCAGCATTTT.

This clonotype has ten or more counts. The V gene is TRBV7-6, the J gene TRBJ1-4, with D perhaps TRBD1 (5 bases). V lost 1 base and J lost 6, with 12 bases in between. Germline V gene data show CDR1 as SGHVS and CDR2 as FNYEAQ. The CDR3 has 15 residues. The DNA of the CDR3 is TGTGCCAGCAGCTTAGTCGGGGGAAAGGATGAAAAACTGTTTTTT. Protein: CASSLVGGKDEKLFF.

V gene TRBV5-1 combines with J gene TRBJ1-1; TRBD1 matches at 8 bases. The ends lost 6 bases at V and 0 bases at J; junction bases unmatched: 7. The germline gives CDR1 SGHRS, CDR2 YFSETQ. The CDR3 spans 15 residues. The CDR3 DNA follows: TGCGCCAGCATCGGAGGGACAGGCTTGAACACTGAAGCTTTCTTT. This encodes CASIGGTGLNTEAFF. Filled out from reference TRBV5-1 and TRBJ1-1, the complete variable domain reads KAGVTQTPRYLIKTRGQQVTLSCSPISGHRSVSWYQQTPGQGLQFLFEYFSETQRNKGNFPGRFSGRQFSNSRSEMNVSTLELGDSALYLCASIGGTGLNTEAFFGQGTRLTVV.

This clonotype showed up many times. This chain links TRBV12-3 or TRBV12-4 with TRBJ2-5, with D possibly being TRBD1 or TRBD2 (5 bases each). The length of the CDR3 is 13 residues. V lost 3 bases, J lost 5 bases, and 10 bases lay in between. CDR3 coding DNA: TGTGCCAGCAGTTTTGGGGGAAGGGAGACCCAGTACTTC. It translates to CASSFGGRETQYF.

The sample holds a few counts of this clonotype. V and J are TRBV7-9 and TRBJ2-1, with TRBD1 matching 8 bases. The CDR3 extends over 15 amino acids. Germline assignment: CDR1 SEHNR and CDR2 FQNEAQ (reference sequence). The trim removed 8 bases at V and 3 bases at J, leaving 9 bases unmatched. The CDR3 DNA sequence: TGTGCCAGCTGGGGAGGACAGGGTCACTACAATGAGCAGTTCTTC. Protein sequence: CASWGGQGHYNEQFF.